One and the same sample provided the 25 T cell receptor beta chains below, sequenced in a study of T-cell memory formation after mild COVID-19. From the 5' RACE reads, TCRdb called clonotypes with MiXCR, one entry per CDR3 protein. The data contain roughly 400,000 distinct CDR3 sequences, approximately 15% of them singletons. Sample: PBMCs or a T cell subset sorted from them (not recorded which). The source of these receptors is a man between 18 and 35 years old who had mild COVID-19 (a few samples of this study predate the infection). Cell type and time point are not known.

The sample holds a few counts of this clonotype. The chain combines TRBV27 with TRBJ2-5, with TRBD1 matching over 7 bases. Per the germline V gene, CDR1 is MNHEY and CDR2 is SMNVEV (reference sequence). The junction had 14 bases not matched to a gene; V was cut back by 5 bases and J by 5 bases. The CDR3 totals 16 residues. The CDR3 here is CASSRGQAPRLETQYF. As DNA, the CDR3 is TGTGCCAGCAGTCGAGGACAGGCTCCAAGGTTGGAGACCCAGTACTTC.

The chain employs TRBV7-9 and TRBJ1-1; D is ambiguous. The CDR3 sequence is 14 residues long. Germline-derived CDR1 and CDR2 are SEHNR and FQNEAQ (reference sequence). V was shortened by 1 base and J by 1 base, with 7 bases between the two germline ends. The CDR3 region has the DNA TGTGCCAGCAGCTTAGTTGTGGCGAACACTGAAGCTTTCTTT. This encodes CASSLVVANTEAFF.

This chain uses TRBV7-3 with TRBJ2-7, with TRBD1 matching 7 bases. The V segment lost 4 bases and the J segment 3 bases; nucleotides outside the gene matches: 9. The CDR3 runs to 15 residues. Germline V CDR1 and CDR2: SGHTA, FQGTGA. The CDR3 reads CASSYLRDSYYEQYV. In DNA form, the CDR3 reads TGTGCCAGCAGCTATTTACGGGACAGTTACTACGAGCAGTACGTC.

To note about this clonotype: The germline gene is not matched at one end of the junction; a read error may be the cause. This chain joins TRBV7-7 and TRBJ2-5, with 12 bases aligning to TRBD2. The CDR3 has 16 residues. The germline CDR1 and CDR2 sequences are SSHAT and FNYEAQ (reference sequence). CDR3: CASSVDPSGGVKTQYF. The CDR3 DNA sequence: TGTGCTAGCAGCGTGGACCCTAGCGGGGGGGTGAAGACCCAGTACTTC.

Only a few counts were recorded for this clonotype. This chain uses TRBV5-1 with TRBJ2-3, with D tentatively TRBD2 (6 bases). The germline gives CDR1 SGHRS, CDR2 YFSETQ. V was shortened by 0 bases and J by 4 bases, with 12 bases between the two germline ends. This CDR3 has 15 amino acids. The CDR3 DNA follows: TGCGCCAGCAGCTTGGAGGTGGGGGGTCCAGATACGCAGTATTTT. Translated: CASSLEVGGPDTQYF.

The chain links TRBV28 to TRBJ2-7; 8 bases line up with TRBD1. CDR3 length: 14 residues. V gave up 7 bases and J gave up 5 bases; unmatched junction bases: 10. The germline gives CDR1 MDHEN, CDR2 SYDVKM. For the CDR3, the DNA is TGTGCCAGCACCACAGGGGGTAGTAACCACGAGCAGTACTTC. It encodes CASTTGGSNHEQYF. The variable domain in full, completed from reference TRBV28 and TRBJ2-7, reads DVKVTQSSRYLVKRTGEKVFLECVQDMDHENMFWYRQDPGLGLRLIYFSYDVKMKEKGDIPEGYSVSREKKERFSLILESASTNQTSMYLCASTTGGSNHEQYFGPGTRLTVT.

V usage is TRBV7-2 and J usage is TRBJ1-5, with D possibly matching TRBD1 (5 bases). Germline V gene data show CDR1 as SGHTA and CDR2 as FQGNSA. This CDR3 contains 13 residues. Trimming cost V 5 bases and J 7 bases, with 12 bases left between them. DNA of the CDR3: TGTGCCAGCAGCAGGGACGCGGGACAGCCCCAGCATTTT. Amino acids: CASSRDAGQPQHF.

The V gene is TRBV5-6, the J gene TRBJ1-1, with a weak D call TRBD1 (5 bases). The germline V gene has CDR1 SGHDT and CDR2 YYEEEE. Trimming left V 0 bases short and J 3 bases short, with 18 bases between. This CDR3 has 17 amino acids. The CDR3 region is CASSLAAGVAYDTEAFF. In DNA form, the CDR3 reads TGTGCCAGCAGCTTGGCCGCGGGGGTCGCTTACGACACTGAAGCTTTCTTT.

This chain uses TRBV6-5 with TRBJ2-5, with 7 bases aligning to TRBD1. Germline lookup yields CDR1 MNHEY and CDR2 SVGAGI. The CDR3 runs to 14 residues. Trimming took 0 bases from V and 7 from J; bases not matched to a gene: 5. CDR3 loop: CASSYSKGALTQYF. CDR3 in DNA: TGTGCCAGCAGTTACTCGAAGGGGGCCCTGACCCAGTACTTC.

This clonotype was detected a few times. The chain uses TRBV9 and TRBJ2-5; D possibly corresponds to TRBD2 (5 bases). The V and J ends lost 0 bases and 5 bases respectively, with 17 bases between them. The CDR3 covers 16 residues. Germline V gene data show CDR1 as SGDLS and CDR2 as YYNGEE. This chain's CDR3 is CASSVGASGPQETQYF. As DNA, the CDR3 is TGTGCCAGCAGCGTAGGAGCGAGCGGACCCCAGGAGACCCAGTACTTC.

This clonotype was counted only a few times. The V and J genes are TRBV5-1 and TRBJ2-4; a possible D gene is TRBD1 (5 bases). V was trimmed by 6 bases and J by 6 bases, leaving 16 bases between them. The CDR3 loop spans 14 amino acids. In germline, CDR1 is SGHRS, CDR2 YFSETQ. CDR3: CASKRDGAVNIQYF. In DNA, the CDR3 is TGCGCCAGCAAAAGGGATGGGGCGGTAAACATTCAGTACTTC. Full variable domain (rest looked up from reference TRBV5-1 and TRBJ2-4): KAGVTQTPRYLIKTRGQQVTLSCSPISGHRSVSWYQQTPGQGLQFLFEYFSETQRNKGNFPGRFSGRQFSNSRSEMNVSTLELGDSALYLCASKRDGAVNIQYFGAGTRLSVL.

V and J are TRBV12-3 or TRBV12-4 and TRBJ1-5; TRBD1 matches at 9 bases. Trimming removed 5 bases from V and 5 bases from J; junction bases left unmatched: 1. This CDR3 is 13 amino acids long. This CDR3 is CASSDRGYQPQHF. The DNA of the CDR3 is TGTGCCAGCAGTGACAGGGGGTATCAGCCCCAGCATTTT.

The rearrangement links TRBV7-2 to TRBJ1-2, with D maybe TRBD1 (6 bases). The CDR3 loop spans 17 amino acids. Germline V CDR1 and CDR2: SGHTA, FQGNSA. V was cut by 3 bases and J by 7 bases, with 24 bases left in between. CDR3 sequence (DNA): TGTGCCAGCAGCTTCGATTTCCCAGGGGTGTCGCAGCGTGGCTACACCTTC. Its protein is CASSFDFPGVSQRGYTF.

The genes are TRBV27 and TRBJ2-4, with D possibly TRBD2 on 5 matching bases. Trimming stripped 6 bases from V and 1 base from J, with 10 bases between. Germline values: CDR1 MNHEY, CDR2 SMNVEV (reference sequence). The CDR3 runs to 14 residues. The CDR3 DNA sequence: TGTGCCAGCAGGAGGGCTTCGGCCAAAAACATTCAGTACTTC. Encoded protein: CASRRASAKNIQYF.

This clonotype was seen a handful of times. CDR3 sequence: CASSFLAGTNEQFF. For the CDR3, the DNA is TGTGCCAGCAGTTTCCTAGCGGGTACGAATGAGCAGTTCTTC. This chain joins TRBV12-3 or TRBV12-4 and TRBJ2-1, with 8 bases matching TRBD2. This CDR3 has 14 amino acids. V shed 3 bases and J 7 bases; nucleotides not matched to a gene: 5.

The chain employs TRBV12-3 or TRBV12-4 and TRBJ2-3; possibly TRBD1 or TRBD2 for D (5 bases each). The CDR3 consists of 14 residues. Trimming stripped 3 bases from V and 4 bases from J, with 11 bases between. The CDR3 DNA reads TGTGCCAGCAGTTTTTCGGGGCCTCCAGATACGCAGTATTTT. This translates into CASSFSGPPDTQYF.

The chain employs TRBV11-2 and TRBJ2-1; D is undetermined. In germline, CDR1 is SGHAT, CDR2 FQNNGV. There are 13 residues in the CDR3. V was pared by 4 bases and J by 7 bases, with 11 bases between. In nucleotides, the CDR3 is TGTGCCAGCAGCTCCCCTTTGGGAAATGAGCAGTTCTTC. This codes for CASSSPLGNEQFF.

The rearrangement links TRBV7-9 to TRBJ1-5; no clear D gene. The CDR3 length is 15 residues. Germline lookup yields CDR1 SEHNR and CDR2 FQNEAQ (reference sequence). The V gene lost 1 base and the J gene lost 7 bases, with 14 bases spanning the gap. CDR3 coding DNA: TGTGCCAGCAGCTTAGGTCCGGTGGTCGGGCAGCCCCAGCATTTT. It yields the protein CASSLGPVVGQPQHF.

This clonotype was counted a few times. The V call is TRBV3-1, the J call TRBJ1-4; unclear D gene. CDR3 size: 14 residues. Germline lookup yields CDR1 LGHDT and CDR2 YNNKEL (reference sequence). V was pared by 2 bases and J by 5 bases, with 9 bases between. The CDR3 coding sequence is TGTGCCAGCAGCCAACGGGATCGGAATGAAAAACTGTTTTTT. The encoded protein is CASSQRDRNEKLFF.

The chain has TRBV30 and TRBJ1-2, with 7 bases aligning to TRBD1. The germline V gene has CDR1 GTSNPN and CDR2 SVGIG (reference sequence). The V segment lost 2 bases and the J segment 9 bases; nucleotides outside the gene matches: 3. The CDR3 has 11 residues. CDR3 DNA: TGTGCCTGGAGTCAAGGGGGCCGCTACACCTTC. Protein product: CAWSQGGRYTF.

This clonotype came up a few times. CDR3 in DNA: TGTGCCAGCAGCCGAGCTAGCGGCCTCCTTACGCAGTATTTT. Translated, it gives CASSRASGLLTQYF. The chain couples TRBV6-5 to TRBJ2-3; 7 bases agree with TRBD2. Trimming at V came to 6 bases and at J to 8 bases, leaving 11 bases not matched to a gene. The CDR3 has 14 residues. In germline, CDR1 is MNHEY, CDR2 SVGAGI.

In its sample, this clonotype was seen once. The chain recombines TRBV3-1 with TRBJ2-7, with 10 bases matching TRBD1. The CDR3 length is 14 residues. Germline CDR1 LGHDT, CDR2 YNNKEL (reference sequence). Trimming at V came to 4 bases and at J to 5 bases, leaving 5 bases not matched to a gene. CDR3 sequence reads: CASSPLTGGDEQYF. As DNA, the CDR3 is TGTGCCAGCAGCCCTTTGACAGGGGGCGACGAGCAGTACTTC.

Points on this clonotype: Relative to the germline gene, one junction end is altered; a read error may explain this. The chain has TRBV20-1 and TRBJ1-1; maybe TRBD1 (5 bases). The CDR3 loop spans 14 amino acids. CDR1 is DFQATT, CDR2 SNEGSKA, per germline (reference sequence). The CDR3 sequence: CSAGDPGGNTEAFF. The CDR3 DNA is TGCAGTGCTGGAGACCCGGGGGGGAACACTGAAGCTTTCTTT.

A few counts support this clonotype. The rearrangement joins TRBV6-5 to TRBJ1-6, with 7 nucleotides matching TRBD1. Germline V gives CDR1 MNHEY, CDR2 SVGAGI. V trimming: 4 bases; J trimming: 7 bases; junction bases outside the gene matches: 7. The CDR3 is 15 residues long. For the CDR3, the DNA is TGTGCCAGCAGTTCCCTGACAGGGAACAATTCACCCCTCCACTTT. Amino acids: CASSSLTGNNSPLHF.

This clonotype was observed a handful of times. This sequence joins TRBV10-1 and TRBJ2-1; no firm D call. V lost 4 bases to trimming and J lost 1 base, with 14 bases between them. This CDR3 comprises 16 residues. In germline, CDR1 is WNHNN, CDR2 SYGVQD (reference sequence). The CDR3 sequence: CASSARFGGSYNEQFF. As DNA, the CDR3 is TGCGCCAGCAGTGCCAGGTTCGGTGGTTCCTACAATGAGCAGTTCTTC.